These T cell receptor beta chains were read from a single sample in a study of T cell responses to AZD1222 COVID-19 vaccine. Using immunoSEQ multiplex PCR, the repertoire was profiled, and TCRdb retains in-frame clones only, with some absent. The table lists 140,000 to 150,000 clones, 91% of them singletons, with under 4% in the top ten. The sample here was peripheral blood, taken 28 days after the second AZD1222 dose. All receptors come from an adult who received the AZD1222 COVID-19 vaccine. The CDR3 runs from the conserved cysteine through the conserved F or W. D genes are given only for firm matches. Not all rows give a size; the values are once, few, many and, for expanded clones, a class.

clone_size: -; d_call: TRBD1; v_call: TRBV4-1; j_call: TRBJ1-6; cdr3_aa: CASSQIGTANSPLHF; cdr3_nt: TGCGCCAGCAGCCAAATCGGGACAGCCAATTCACCCCTCCACTTT
clone_size: -; d_call: -; v_call: TRBV5-6; j_call: TRBJ1-2; cdr3_aa: CASTAGSYGYTF; cdr3_nt: TGTGCCAGCACCGCGGGATCCTATGGCTACACCTTC
clone_size: once; d_call: -; v_call: TRBV12-3/TRBV12-4; j_call: TRBJ1-6; cdr3_aa: CASSSPYNSPLHF; cdr3_nt: TGTGCCAGCAGTTCGCCCTATAATTCACCCCTCCACTTT
clone_size: -; d_call: TRBD1; v_call: TRBV5-1; j_call: TRBJ1-5; cdr3_aa: CASSPGTGDIQPQHF; cdr3_nt: TGCGCCAGCAGCCCCGGGACAGGGGACATTCAGCCCCAGCATTTT
clone_size: -; d_call: -; v_call: TRBV27; j_call: TRBJ1-2; cdr3_aa: CASSLQGEYGYTF; cdr3_nt: TGTGCCAGCAGTTTGCAAGGAGAATATGGCTACACCTTC
clone_size: -; d_call: -; v_call: TRBV19; j_call: TRBJ1-1; cdr3_aa: CASSNPGMNTEAFF; cdr3_nt: TGTGCCAGTAGTAATCCGGGCATGAACACTGAAGCTTTCTTT
clone_size: -; d_call: TRBD1; v_call: TRBV7-8; j_call: TRBJ2-6; cdr3_aa: CASSLVFGQGHFVLTF; cdr3_nt: TGTGCCAGCAGCTTAGTTTTCGGACAGGGGCATTTCGTCCTGACTTTC
clone_size: -; d_call: -; v_call: TRBV7-9; j_call: TRBJ1-5; cdr3_aa: CASSESSRGGQPQHF; cdr3_nt: TGTGCCAGCAGCGAATCCAGTAGGGGGGGACAGCCCCAGCATTTT
clone_size: -; d_call: TRBD2; v_call: TRBV3-1/TRBV3-2; j_call: TRBJ2-3; cdr3_aa: CASSQDLAGGLQDTQYF; cdr3_nt: TGTGCCAGCAGCCAAGATCTGGCGGGGGGGCTGCAAGATACGCAGTATTTT
clone_size: -; d_call: TRBD1; v_call: TRBV19; j_call: TRBJ2-2; cdr3_aa: CASSPGAGQGNTGELFF; cdr3_nt: TGTGCCAGTAGTCCAGGGGCGGGACAGGGGAACACCGGGGAGCTGTTTTTT
clone_size: -; d_call: TRBD2; v_call: TRBV9; j_call: TRBJ2-5; cdr3_aa: CASSVVATGGPETQYF; cdr3_nt: TGTGCCAGCAGCGTAGTGGCGACGGGAGGGCCGGAGACCCAGTACTTC
clone_size: -; d_call: -; v_call: TRBV3-1/TRBV3-2; j_call: TRBJ1-1; cdr3_aa: CASSQESRQALAFF; cdr3_nt: TGTGCCAGCAGCCAAGAGAGCCGCCAGGCGCTAGCTTTCTTT
clone_size: -; d_call: -; v_call: TRBV7-9; j_call: TRBJ2-5; cdr3_aa: CASSSRTRETQYF; cdr3_nt: TGTGCCAGCAGTTCAAGGACCCGGGAGACCCAGTACTTC
clone_size: -; d_call: TRBD1; v_call: TRBV6-2/TRBV6-3; j_call: TRBJ1-5; cdr3_aa: CASSRDRDQPQHF; cdr3_nt: TGTGCCAGCAGCCGGGACAGGGACCAGCCCCAGCATTTT
clone_size: -; d_call: -; v_call: TRBV18; j_call: TRBJ2-3; cdr3_aa: CASSPPNGITDTQYF; cdr3_nt: TGTGCCAGCTCACCACCTAACGGGATCACAGATACGCAGTATTTT
clone_size: -; d_call: TRBD1; v_call: TRBV6-4; j_call: TRBJ1-1; cdr3_aa: CASRPGQRETEAFF; cdr3_nt: TGTGCCAGCAGACCGGGACAGAGGGAGACTGAAGCTTTCTTT
clone_size: -; d_call: -; v_call: TRBV30; j_call: TRBJ2-1; cdr3_aa: CAWSPAGIYNEQFF; cdr3_nt: TGTGCCTGGAGTCCGGCTGGTATCTACAATGAGCAGTTCTTC
clone_size: -; d_call: TRBD2; v_call: TRBV9; j_call: TRBJ2-7; cdr3_aa: CASSGAQAAGGEQYF; cdr3_nt: TGTGCCAGCAGCGGCGCTCAGGCAGCGGGGGGGGAGCAGTACTTC
clone_size: -; d_call: -; v_call: TRBV12-3/TRBV12-4; j_call: TRBJ1-2; cdr3_aa: CASSPSVRGYTF; cdr3_nt: TGTGCCAGCAGTCCATCAGTGAGGGGCTACACCTTC
clone_size: -; d_call: -; v_call: TRBV7-6; j_call: TRBJ2-7; cdr3_aa: CASRTGTLWYF; cdr3_nt: TGTGCCAGCAGAACCGGGACCCTATGGTACTTC
clone_size: -; d_call: TRBD1; v_call: TRBV5-1; j_call: TRBJ2-1; cdr3_aa: CASSLRGTGGNEQFF; cdr3_nt: TGCGCCAGCAGCTTGCGGGGGACAGGGGGCAATGAGCAGTTCTTC
clone_size: -; d_call: -; v_call: TRBV28; j_call: TRBJ1-6; cdr3_aa: CASLTMGENYNSPLHF; cdr3_nt: TGTGCCAGCCTTACAATGGGGGAAAACTATAATTCACCCCTCCACTTT